This T cell receptor beta chain stems from a study of cytomegalovirus exposure and HLA in healthy donors. Findings and caveats of the study: What TCR beta sequences reportedly achieved was accurate prediction of HLA-A and HLA-B alleles in most subjects.

Comments on this clone: Its antigen is currently unknown.

Researchers ran the PCR with 60 Vbeta and 13 Jbeta primers. Using immunoSEQ multiplex PCR, the repertoire was profiled, and TCRdb retains in-frame clones only, with some absent. The sample includes approximately 190,000 clones, more than 75% of them seen just once. The sequenced sample consisted of PBMCs. The clonotype was recovered from a woman in her forties or fifties in good health and CMV-seropositive.

The CDR3 region is CASSDWQTGGSGYTF. The CDR3 region has the DNA TGTGCCAGCAGTGACTGGCAAACAGGGGGCTCGGGCTACACCTTC. The chain recombines TRBV25-1 with TRBJ1-2; 9 bases match TRBD1. CDR3 length: 15 residues. J gave up 8 bases and V 3 bases, and 10 bases lay outside the gene matches. CDR1 is MGHDK, CDR2 SYGVNS, per germline.